Listed below are T cell receptor beta chains from one sample, sequenced in a study of human versus mouse CDR3 diversity and MHC coevolution. Clones were read by immunoSEQ multiplex PCR, and TCRdb kept only the in-frame ones, dropping some. The sample carries about 60,000 clones, 94% recorded once. Sequencing was carried out using naive CD4+ T cells from blood. Receptors were obtained from a person between 60 and 69 years old in good health. Both conserved end residues are part of each CDR3. The D gene is left open where the match is weak. A row's size may be missing; if present it is once, few, many or a size class.

D gene: TRBD2
V gene: TRBV6-5
J gene: TRBJ2-3
clone size: -
CDR3 DNA: TGTGCCAGCAGTCCCGGACTAGCGTTAGATACGCAGTATTTT
CDR3 protein: CASSPGLALDTQYF

D gene: -
V gene: TRBV9
J gene: TRBJ2-5
clone size: once
CDR3 DNA: TGTGCCAGCAGCACCTCGGGGTCGGGTGGGGAGACCCAGTACTTC
CDR3 protein: CASSTSGSGGETQYF

D gene: TRBD1
V gene: TRBV5-1
J gene: TRBJ1-2
clone size: once
CDR3 DNA: TGCGCCAGCAGCTCGGGACAGGGGGGCTATGGCTACACCTTC
CDR3 protein: CASSSGQGGYGYTF

D gene: TRBD2
V gene: TRBV11-2
J gene: TRBJ2-3
clone size: -
CDR3 DNA: TGTGCCAGCAGCTCCGGACTAGCGGGAGCCCCAGATACGCAGTATTTT
CDR3 protein: CASSSGLAGAPDTQYF

D gene: -
V gene: TRBV19
J gene: TRBJ2-3
clone size: once
CDR3 DNA: TGTGCCAGTACCGGGGTGGGCACAGATACGCAGTATTTT
CDR3 protein: CASTGVGTDTQYF

D gene: -
V gene: TRBV2
J gene: TRBJ1-5
clone size: -
CDR3 DNA: TGTGCCAGCAGTGAAGGGGAGAACAATCAGCCCCAGCATTTT
CDR3 protein: CASSEGENNQPQHF

D gene: TRBD2
V gene: TRBV7-9
J gene: TRBJ2-3
clone size: -
CDR3 DNA: TGTGCCAGCAGCTTGGAAGGATCGGGGAGGGTCACAGATACGCAGTATTTT
CDR3 protein: CASSLEGSGRVTDTQYF

D gene: -
V gene: TRBV19
J gene: TRBJ1-2
clone size: -
CDR3 DNA: TGTGCCAGTAGTATAGATCGTATCTATGGCTACACCTTC
CDR3 protein: CASSIDRIYGYTF

D gene: -
V gene: TRBV11-2
J gene: TRBJ2-4
clone size: -
CDR3 DNA: TGTGCCAGCAGCTTACCACGGTGGGCAGGGGCCAAAAACATTCAGTACTTC
CDR3 protein: CASSLPRWAGAKNIQYF

D gene: TRBD1
V gene: TRBV5-8
J gene: TRBJ1-4
clone size: -
CDR3 DNA: TGTGCCAGCAGCCCACAGGGACAGGGCGGTGAAAAACTGTTTTTT
CDR3 protein: CASSPQGQGGEKLFF

D gene: -
V gene: TRBV9
J gene: TRBJ1-1
clone size: -
CDR3 DNA: TGTGCCAGCAGCCCCAGGACAGTGAACACTGAAGCTTTCTTT
CDR3 protein: CASSPRTVNTEAFF

D gene: TRBD1
V gene: TRBV19
J gene: TRBJ1-2
clone size: -
CDR3 DNA: TGTGCCAGTAGTACAGGGGGCTTAGGCTATGGCTACACCTTC
CDR3 protein: CASSTGGLGYGYTF

D gene: TRBD1
V gene: TRBV7-9
J gene: TRBJ1-3
clone size: -
CDR3 DNA: TGTGCCAGCACCGCCGGGACAGGGCTACGTGGAAACACCATATATTTT
CDR3 protein: CASTAGTGLRGNTIYF

D gene: -
V gene: TRBV9
J gene: TRBJ2-1
clone size: -
CDR3 DNA: TGTGCCAGCAGCGTAGCGGAGGGGTTAGCCTACAATGAGCAGTTCTTC
CDR3 protein: CASSVAEGLAYNEQFF

D gene: TRBD1
V gene: TRBV27
J gene: TRBJ2-1
clone size: -
CDR3 DNA: TGTGCCAGCAGAACCCCGGGACAGGGGCACAATGAGCAGTTCTTC
CDR3 protein: CASRTPGQGHNEQFF

D gene: -
V gene: TRBV4-1
J gene: TRBJ2-7
clone size: -
CDR3 DNA: TGCGCCAGCAGCCAAGTGGACAGAGACTACGAGCAGTACTTC
CDR3 protein: CASSQVDRDYEQYF

D gene: -
V gene: TRBV7-3
J gene: TRBJ2-6
clone size: -
CDR3 DNA: TGTGCCAGCAGCTTAACGCGAGATGAGGGGGCCAACGTCCTGACTTTC
CDR3 protein: CASSLTRDEGANVLTF

D gene: TRBD1
V gene: TRBV11-1
J gene: TRBJ2-7
clone size: -
CDR3 DNA: TGTGCCAGCAGCCCACCCCGGGACAGGGTCTACGAGCAGTACTTC
CDR3 protein: CASSPPRDRVYEQYF

D gene: TRBD2
V gene: TRBV30
J gene: TRBJ2-1
clone size: -
CDR3 DNA: TGTGCCTACACGGGCCCTAGCGGAGGGAATGAGCAGTTCTTC
CDR3 protein: CAYTGPSGGNEQFF

D gene: -
V gene: TRBV2
J gene: TRBJ2-3
clone size: -
CDR3 DNA: TGTGCCAGCAGTCGGTCCCTCGGGGATACGCAGTATTTT
CDR3 protein: CASSRSLGDTQYF

D gene: -
V gene: TRBV7-9
J gene: TRBJ1-1
clone size: -
CDR3 DNA: TGTGCCAGCAGCTTATGGGGGACAACAAACACTGAAGCTTTCTTT
CDR3 protein: CASSLWGTTNTEAFF

D gene: -
V gene: TRBV5-1
J gene: TRBJ2-5
clone size: -
CDR3 DNA: TGCGCCAGCAGCTTGGGGACAGCCCAAGAGACCCAGTACTTC
CDR3 protein: CASSLGTAQETQYF

D gene: TRBD1
V gene: TRBV5-1
J gene: TRBJ2-7
clone size: -
CDR3 DNA: TGCGCCAGCAGCTCACAGGGGGCTGGCTCCTACGAGCAGTACTTC
CDR3 protein: CASSSQGAGSYEQYF

D gene: -
V gene: TRBV7-3
J gene: TRBJ2-1
clone size: once
CDR3 DNA: TGTGCCAGCAGCTTGAACAATGGGCAGTTCTTC
CDR3 protein: CASSLNNGQFF

D gene: -
V gene: TRBV2
J gene: TRBJ1-5
clone size: -
CDR3 DNA: TGTGCCAGCAAAACTTTGGGCAATCAGCCCCAGCATTTT
CDR3 protein: CASKTLGNQPQHF

D gene: -
V gene: TRBV21-1
J gene: TRBJ1-5
clone size: -
CDR3 DNA: TGTGCCAGCAGCAAAAGGTTTCTGGGCCATAGCAATCAGCCCCAGCATTTT
CDR3 protein: CASSKRFLGHSNQPQHF

D gene: -
V gene: TRBV9
J gene: TRBJ2-1
clone size: -
CDR3 DNA: TGTGCCAGCAGCGTCGTGGAGACAGCCTGGAATGAGCAGTTCTTC
CDR3 protein: CASSVVETAWNEQFF

D gene: TRBD1
V gene: TRBV5-4
J gene: TRBJ1-4
clone size: few
CDR3 DNA: TGTGCCAGCAGCTTGGCCGGGACAGGGGTTGAAAAACTGTTTTTT
CDR3 protein: CASSLAGTGVEKLFF

D gene: TRBD2
V gene: TRBV7-2
J gene: TRBJ2-7
clone size: -
CDR3 DNA: TGTGCCAGCAGCTTAGGCCTAGCGGAAGGCTACGAGCAGTACTTC
CDR3 protein: CASSLGLAEGYEQYF

D gene: -
V gene: TRBV18
J gene: TRBJ2-2
clone size: -
CDR3 DNA: TGTGCCAGCTCACCAACGGTAGCGGCCGGCGGGGAGCTGTTTTTT
CDR3 protein: CASSPTVAAGGELFF

D gene: TRBD2
V gene: TRBV27
J gene: TRBJ2-3
clone size: -
CDR3 DNA: TGTGCCAGCAGTTTATCACGGGAGGGCCTTACGCAGTATTTT
CDR3 protein: CASSLSREGLTQYF

D gene: -
V gene: TRBV27
J gene: TRBJ1-2
clone size: -
CDR3 DNA: TGTGCCAGCAGTTTATCCATACAGGGAAACTATGGCTACACCTTC
CDR3 protein: CASSLSIQGNYGYTF

D gene: -
V gene: TRBV19
J gene: TRBJ1-4
clone size: few
CDR3 DNA: TGTGCCAGTAGTGCCCGGGTCCAGCCCGAAAAACTGTTTTTT
CDR3 protein: CASSARVQPEKLFF

D gene: TRBD1
V gene: TRBV2
J gene: TRBJ1-2
clone size: -
CDR3 DNA: TGTGCCAGCAGCGGGGGCAGGGGGTACTATGGCTACACCTTC
CDR3 protein: CASSGGRGYYGYTF

D gene: TRBD2
V gene: TRBV11-2
J gene: TRBJ2-5
clone size: -
CDR3 DNA: TGTGCCAGCAGCCCGGGACTAGCTGGTGAGACCCAGTACTTC
CDR3 protein: CASSPGLAGETQYF

D gene: -
V gene: TRBV19
J gene: TRBJ2-7
clone size: once
CDR3 DNA: TGTGCCAGTAGTCAGGGGTCGGTGGCCGAGCAGTACTTC
CDR3 protein: CASSQGSVAEQYF

D gene: -
V gene: TRBV6-5
J gene: TRBJ1-1
clone size: -
CDR3 DNA: TGTGCCAGCAGCTCGACAGTGAACACTGAAGCTTTCTTT
CDR3 protein: CASSSTVNTEAFF

D gene: TRBD2
V gene: TRBV5-5
J gene: TRBJ2-1
clone size: -
CDR3 DNA: TGTGCCAGCAGCTCCCCGACTAGCGGAGGCGATGAGCAGTTCTTC
CDR3 protein: CASSSPTSGGDEQFF

D gene: -
V gene: TRBV15
J gene: TRBJ1-3
clone size: -
CDR3 DNA: TGTGCCACCAGCACCCTTCGCCAGGGTGGAAACACCATATATTTT
CDR3 protein: CATSTLRQGGNTIYF

D gene: TRBD1
V gene: TRBV28
J gene: TRBJ2-7
clone size: once
CDR3 DNA: TGTGCCAGCAGTCCAAGACAGGGGCCCTACGAGCAGTACTTC
CDR3 protein: CASSPRQGPYEQYF

D gene: TRBD2
V gene: TRBV18
J gene: TRBJ2-7
clone size: -
CDR3 DNA: TGTGCCAGCTCCACCATACTAGCGAACTCCTACGAGCAGTACTTC
CDR3 protein: CASSTILANSYEQYF

D gene: -
V gene: TRBV11-3
J gene: TRBJ2-7
clone size: -
CDR3 DNA: TGTGCCAGCAGCCCCTTGCGGACGGGGGAGCAGTACTTC
CDR3 protein: CASSPLRTGEQYF

D gene: TRBD2
V gene: TRBV19
J gene: TRBJ2-3
clone size: -
CDR3 DNA: TGTGCCAGTAGTATCGGACTAGCGGGAGGGGAGGATACGCAGTATTTT
CDR3 protein: CASSIGLAGGEDTQYF

D gene: TRBD2
V gene: TRBV29-1
J gene: TRBJ2-7
clone size: -
CDR3 DNA: TGCAGCGTGGGGGTTAGCGGGGCCTACGAGCAGTACTTC
CDR3 protein: CSVGVSGAYEQYF

D gene: TRBD2
V gene: TRBV27
J gene: TRBJ2-1
clone size: -
CDR3 DNA: TGTGCCAGCAGTTTATCGAGGGCTAGCGGGGGCAATGAGCAGTTCTTC
CDR3 protein: CASSLSRASGGNEQFF

D gene: -
V gene: TRBV12-5
J gene: TRBJ2-3
clone size: -
CDR3 DNA: TGTGCTAGTGGGTTCGCCCCGGGCAGGGTTAGGGGGGATACGCAGTATTTT
CDR3 protein: CASGFAPGRVRGDTQYF

D gene: TRBD2
V gene: TRBV29-1
J gene: TRBJ2-1
clone size: -
CDR3 DNA: TGCAGCGTTGGGTACAGACTAGCATCCTACAATGAGCAGTTCTTC
CDR3 protein: CSVGYRLASYNEQFF

D gene: -
V gene: TRBV30
J gene: TRBJ1-4
clone size: -
CDR3 DNA: TGTGCCTGCTCCGAACTCCTTAATGAAAAACTGTTTTTT
CDR3 protein: CACSELLNEKLFF

D gene: -
V gene: TRBV5-1
J gene: TRBJ1-5
clone size: -
CDR3 DNA: TGCGCCAGCAGCTTGGACACCCAGGGTCAGCCCCAGCATTTT
CDR3 protein: CASSLDTQGQPQHF

D gene: -
V gene: TRBV6-1
J gene: TRBJ2-5
clone size: -
CDR3 DNA: TGTGCCAGCAGTGAAGGCAGGGGGGTTGGGGGAGAGCAGTACTTC
CDR3 protein: CASSEGRGVGGEQYF

D gene: TRBD1
V gene: TRBV19
J gene: TRBJ1-2
clone size: -
CDR3 DNA: TGTGCCAGTAGTATCGCCCGGGACAGGGATGTTGATGGCTACACCTTC
CDR3 protein: CASSIARDRDVDGYTF

D gene: -
V gene: TRBV10-3
J gene: TRBJ1-5
clone size: -
CDR3 DNA: TGTGCCATCAGTGTGGGCAGGGGACTAGGTCAGCCCCAGCATTTT
CDR3 protein: CAISVGRGLGQPQHF

D gene: TRBD2
V gene: TRBV9
J gene: TRBJ2-3
clone size: -
CDR3 DNA: TGTGCCAGCAGCCCCCTCCCGATAGCGGGCTTCACAGATACGCAGTATTTT
CDR3 protein: CASSPLPIAGFTDTQYF

D gene: TRBD1
V gene: TRBV18
J gene: TRBJ1-1
clone size: -
CDR3 DNA: TGTGCCAGCTCGTACACAGGGGGGCCCATGAACACTGAAGCTTTCTTT
CDR3 protein: CASSYTGGPMNTEAFF

D gene: TRBD1
V gene: TRBV10-3
J gene: TRBJ2-5
clone size: -
CDR3 DNA: TGTGCCAGCCGTAGGGGACAGAGGTACCAAGAGACCCAGTACTTC
CDR3 protein: CASRRGQRYQETQYF